Following are 26 T cell receptor beta chains from one sample sequenced in a study of CD8+ T cells in alopecia areata. Following extraction, RNA underwent reverse transcription to cDNA, which served as the sequencing template. TCRdb's table, derived via immunoSEQ multiplex PCR, lists solely in-frame clones and lacks some. The repertoire has roughly 280,000 clones, about 62% of them found once; the top ten carry 0.75% to 0.95%. Sample treatment: oral pan-JAK inhibitor, 5-10 mg twice daily. The sequencing here drew on CD4+ T cells sorted from blood, taken at roughly week 52, from a patient treated with tofacitinib. The receptors originated from a human donor with alopecia areata.

This sequence joins TRBV30 and TRBJ2-2, with D unresolved. Germline assignment: CDR1 GTSNPN and CDR2 SVGIG (reference sequence). CDR3 length: 15 amino acids. Deletions cut 4 bases from V and 4 bases from J, with 16 bases between. Here the CDR3 DNA reads TGTGCCTGGAAAAGGTTCGGAAAGAGCACCGGGGAGCTGTTTTTT. It translates to CAWKRFGKSTGELFF.

The chain is built from TRBV29-1 and TRBJ2-7; possibly TRBD1 for D (6 bases). Germline V CDR1 and CDR2: SQVTM, ANQGSEA. The CDR3 has 12 residues. DNA of the CDR3: TGCCCTTTACCAACAGGGCGGTACGAGCAGTACTTC. Its translation: CPLPTGRYEQYF.

This chain links TRBV30 with TRBJ1-2, with D perhaps TRBD1 (5 bases). Germline CDR1 is GTSNPN and CDR2 is SVGIG (reference sequence). V was cut by 1 base and J by 5 bases, with 20 bases left in between. The CDR3 covers 16 residues. The DNA for the CDR3 is TGTGCCTGGAGTGGATTTAGGGGTTTCGATACTTATGGCTACACCTTC. Translation gives CAWSGFRGFDTYGYTF. Combining the CDR3 with reference TRBV30 and TRBJ1-2 gives the whole variable domain SQTIHQWPATLVQPVGSPLSLECTVEGTSNPNLYWYRQAAGRGLQLLFYSVGIGQISSEVPQNLSASRPQDRQFILSSKKLLLSDSGFYLCAWSGFRGFDTYGYTFGSGTRLTVV.

This clone was seen a single time. V and J are TRBV7-2 and TRBJ2-7, with 9 bases that match TRBD1. V dropped 5 bases and J dropped 5; count of bases not matched to a gene: 7. The V gene's germline CDR1 is SGHTA and CDR2 FQGNSA. The CDR3 covers 14 residues. DNA for the CDR3: TGTGCCAGCAGCCCTAGGACAGGGGTGGACGAGCAGTACTTC. Amino acid sequence: CASSPRTGVDEQYF.

V gene TRBV30 combines with J gene TRBJ2-7; possible D gene TRBD1, 5 bases. The germline gives CDR1 GTSNPN, CDR2 SVGIG (reference sequence). This CDR3 region has 12 residues. V lost 4 bases, J lost 5 bases, and 12 bases lay in between. The CDR3 DNA reads TGTGCCTGGACAGGGAACGGCCACGAGCAGTACTTC. Translated: CAWTGNGHEQYF.

Concerning this clone: Other DNA variants within this sample encode the same CDR3. The gene calls are TRBV5-1 and TRBJ2-5; D is unresolved. CDR3 length: 12 amino acids. CDR1 and CDR2 (germline): SGHRS, YFSETQ. Deletions cut 0 bases from V and 4 bases from J, with 4 bases between. CDR3 bases: TGCGCCAGCAGCTTGGTGCGAGAGACCCAGTACTTC. Translating gives CASSLVRETQYF.

This CDR3 reads CAWSVPSPGWRTSGNTIYF. CDR3 DNA sequence: TGTGCCTGGAGTGTACCCTCTCCCGGGTGGAGGACCTCTGGAAACACCATATATTTT. The gene calls are TRBV30 and TRBJ1-3; D is ambiguous. The CDR3 consists of 19 residues. The germline gives CDR1 GTSNPN, CDR2 SVGIG (reference sequence). Trimming shortened V by 0 bases and J by 0 bases, and 21 bases separated the two germline ends. Based on the CDR3 plus reference TRBV30 and TRBJ1-3, the full variable domain is SQTIHQWPATLVQPVGSPLSLECTVEGTSNPNLYWYRQAAGRGLQLLFYSVGIGQISSEVPQNLSASRPQDRQFILSSKKLLLSDSGFYLCAWSVPSPGWRTSGNTIYFGEGSWLTVV.

The V call is TRBV9, the J call TRBJ1-4, with 8 bases identical to TRBD1. CDR3 length: 15 amino acids. CDR1 SGDLS and CDR2 YYNGEE come from the germline V gene. V was clipped by 4 bases and J by 10 bases; unmatched bases: 12. CDR3 sequence: CASSPGVPGTGKLFF. As DNA, the CDR3 is TGTGCCAGCAGCCCTGGGGTCCCAGGGACAGGAAAACTGTTTTTT.

The V gene is TRBV29-1, the J gene TRBJ2-3; perhaps D is TRBD1 or TRBD2 (5 bases each). Looked up from germline, CDR1 is SQVTM and CDR2 is ANQGSEA. V was cut by 4 bases and J by 0 bases, with 14 bases left in between. There are 15 residues in the CDR3. The CDR3 reads CSVAPRRGSTDTQYF. The DNA for the CDR3 is TGCAGCGTTGCGCCCCGACGGGGCAGCACAGATACGCAGTATTTT.

CDR3 nucleotides: TGTGCCAGTGGACAGGGCGAAGAGACCCAGTACTTC. Protein product: CASGQGEETQYF. The gene calls are TRBV19 and TRBJ2-5; TRBD1 aligns across 8 bases. In germline, CDR1 is LNHDA, CDR2 SQIVND (reference sequence). The CDR3 is 12 residues long. The V segment lost 8 bases and the J segment 3 bases; nucleotides outside the gene matches: 2.

V and J are TRBV4-2 and TRBJ2-5, with D perhaps matching TRBD1 or TRBD2 (5 bases each). V lost 4 bases to trimming and J lost 2 bases, with 11 bases between them. The CDR3 sequence is 14 residues long. Germline CDR1 reads LGHNA; CDR2 reads YNFKEQ. The CDR3 nucleotides read TGTGCCAGCAGCCCGGGGCCCCGACAAGAGACCCAGTACTTC. Encoded protein: CASSPGPRQETQYF.

The chain has TRBV29-1 and TRBJ2-3; D may be TRBD2 (7 bases). Trimming cost V 6 bases and J 0 bases, with 16 bases left between them. Germline CDR1 and CDR2: SQVTM and ANQGSEA. The CDR3 runs to 15 residues. CDR3 region: CSVDRGARSTDTQYF. The DNA for the CDR3 is TGCAGCGTCGATCGGGGGGCGCGAAGCACAGATACGCAGTATTTT.

This clone showed up just a few times. J is TRBJ2-1 and V is TRBV6-5; TRBD2 matches at 8 bases. V was pared by 6 bases and J by 7 bases, with 2 bases of the junction left unmatched. CDR3 length: 12 residues. Germline V gene lookup returns CDR1 MNHEY and CDR2 SVGAGI. CDR3 sequence: CASSRGGNEQFF. The CDR3 coding sequence is TGTGCCAGCAGCCGCGGGGGGAATGAGCAGTTCTTC.

J is TRBJ2-7 and V is TRBV5-1, with D perhaps matching TRBD1 (6 bases). CDR3 length: 15 residues. The V end lost 0 bases, the J end lost 6 bases, and 16 bases lay between the germline ends. Germline lookup yields CDR1 SGHRS and CDR2 YFSETQ. The CDR3 loop is CASSLAGGQTIEQYF. The CDR3 DNA is TGCGCCAGCAGCTTGGCGGGCGGACAGACTATCGAGCAGTACTTC.

The chain couples TRBV5-1 to TRBJ2-7; no definite D call. V was trimmed by 2 bases and J by 5 bases, leaving 8 bases between them. The CDR3 runs 12 residues. From germline, CDR1 is SGHRS and CDR2 YFSETQ. CDR3 in DNA: TGCGCCAGCAGCTTCGCGTCCGACGAGCAGTACTTC. It yields the protein CASSFASDEQYF.

The V and J genes are TRBV30 and TRBJ2-1; 13 positions match TRBD2. This CDR3 has 20 residues. Germline V gives CDR1 GTSNPN, CDR2 SVGIG (reference sequence). With V trimmed by 0 bases and J by 0 bases, 11 bases remained unmatched. The CDR3 loop reads CAWSVAPGLAGVSSYNEQFF. The CDR3 DNA is TGTGCCTGGAGTGTAGCCCCCGGACTAGCGGGGGTGAGCTCCTACAATGAGCAGTTCTTC.

The rearrangement links TRBV29-1 to TRBJ2-1, with 7 positions matching TRBD1. The ends lost 1 base at V and 4 bases at J; junction bases unmatched: 4. This CDR3 spans 14 amino acids. The germline V gene has CDR1 SQVTM and CDR2 ANQGSEA. CDR3: CSVEVGTAYNEQFF. DNA of the CDR3: TGCAGCGTTGAAGTGGGGACAGCGTACAATGAGCAGTTCTTC.

V and J are TRBV2 and TRBJ1-5, with D perhaps TRBD1 (5 bases). CDR1 and CDR2 (germline): SNHLY, FYNNEI. The CDR3 extends over 14 amino acids. Trimming pared 4 bases from V and 0 bases from J, leaving 7 bases between. The CDR3 protein is CASSGGFSNQPQHF. The CDR3 DNA sequence: TGTGCCAGCAGTGGGGGCTTTAGCAATCAGCCCCAGCATTTT.

The chain links TRBV30 to TRBJ2-1; unclear D gene. CDR1 and CDR2 (germline): GTSNPN, SVGIG (reference sequence). The ends were cut back, 3 bases at V and 2 bases at J, with 8 bases in the middle. This CDR3 is built from 13 residues. The CDR3 loop is CAWSAQTYNEQFF. The CDR3 DNA is TGTGCCTGGAGCGCTCAGACCTACAATGAGCAGTTCTTC.

The table lists this clone with a few counts. The J gene is TRBJ2-6, the V gene TRBV7-9; 11 nucleotides match TRBD1. Germline V gene data show CDR1 as SEHNR and CDR2 as FQNEAQ (reference sequence). Germline trimming cut 5 bases from V and 3 bases from J; bases unmatched to any gene: 6. The CDR3 is made up of 17 amino acids. The CDR3 loop is CASSPGQGAGGANVLTF. In nucleotides, the CDR3 is TGTGCCAGCAGCCCTGGACAGGGGGCTGGTGGGGCCAACGTCCTGACTTTC.

The chain employs TRBV10-3 and TRBJ1-1; D is ambiguous. V lost 8 bases to trimming and J lost 8 bases, with 12 bases between them. Germline CDR1 reads ENHRY; CDR2 reads SYGVKD. The CDR3 runs 11 residues. This CDR3 is CAIGQSAEAFF. CDR3 nucleotide sequence: TGTGCCATCGGGCAAAGCGCCGAAGCTTTCTTT.

This clone was detected a few times. An end of the junction differs from the germline gene, which may be a read error. This chain joins TRBV10-3 and TRBJ2-5; 7 positions agree with TRBD1. The germline CDR1 and CDR2 sequences are ENHRY and SYGVKD. The CDR3 runs 14 residues. The CDR3 is CAISEPGTANLFHF. The CDR3 DNA is TGTGCCATCAGTGAGCCGGGGACAGCCAACCTCTTCCACTTC.

The J gene is TRBJ1-1, the V gene TRBV29-1, with D possibly being TRBD1 (5 bases). The V gene's germline CDR1 is SQVTM and CDR2 ANQGSEA. The V and J ends lost 5 bases and 4 bases respectively, with 11 bases between them. The CDR3 runs 12 residues. For the CDR3, the DNA is TGCAGCGTTCAGGGTGACGGCACTGAAGCTTTCTTT. This gives the protein CSVQGDGTEAFF.

The table lists this clone with a count of one. This chain uses TRBV30 with TRBJ2-7; no clear D. V was trimmed by 5 bases and J by 12 bases, leaving 20 bases between them. Germline V lookup: CDR1 GTSNPN, CDR2 SVGIG (reference sequence). The CDR3 is 12 residues long. CDR3 DNA sequence: TGTGCCTGGGGCCACCCCTTGGCAGGTTCGTACTTC. The encoded protein is CAWGHPLAGSYF.

The chain links TRBV9 to TRBJ2-1; 11 nucleotides align to TRBD2. V lost 1 base to trimming and J lost 5 bases; unmatched junction nucleotides: 2. This CDR3 comprises 15 residues. Germline CDR1 SGDLS, CDR2 YYNGEE. Here the CDR3 reads CASSVTSGGNNEQFF. The CDR3 region has the DNA TGTGCCAGCAGCGTAACTAGCGGGGGAAACAATGAGCAGTTCTTC.

The chain links TRBV27 to TRBJ1-6; D is unresolved. Between the trimmed V and J ends, which lost 3 bases and 9 bases, there was a span of 9 bases. The CDR3 has 13 amino acids. Germline V gene lookup returns CDR1 MNHEY and CDR2 SMNVEV (reference sequence). CDR3 sequence reads: CASSFRGGSPLHF. The CDR3 DNA is TGTGCCAGCAGTTTTCGGGGAGGTTCACCCCTCCACTTT.